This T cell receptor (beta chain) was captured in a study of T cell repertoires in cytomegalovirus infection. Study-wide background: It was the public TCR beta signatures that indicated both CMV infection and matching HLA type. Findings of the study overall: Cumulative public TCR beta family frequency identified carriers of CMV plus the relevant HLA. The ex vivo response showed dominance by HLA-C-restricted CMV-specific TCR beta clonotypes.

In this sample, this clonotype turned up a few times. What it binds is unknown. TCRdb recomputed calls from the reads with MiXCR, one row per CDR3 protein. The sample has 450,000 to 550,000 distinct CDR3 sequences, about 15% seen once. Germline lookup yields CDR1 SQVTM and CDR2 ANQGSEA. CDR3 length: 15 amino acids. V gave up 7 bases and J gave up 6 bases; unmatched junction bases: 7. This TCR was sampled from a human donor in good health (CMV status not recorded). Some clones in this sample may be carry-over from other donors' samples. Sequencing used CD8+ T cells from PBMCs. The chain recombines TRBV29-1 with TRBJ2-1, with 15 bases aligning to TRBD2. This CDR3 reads CSAAGLAGGINEQFF. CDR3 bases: TGCAGCGCCGCCGGACTAGCGGGAGGGATCAATGAGCAGTTCTTC.